A single sample is the source of the 7 T cell receptor beta chains below, sequenced in a study of blood T cell repertoires in COVID-19 (dated by TCRdb to between 2020 and 2021). Library prep was done by the immunoSEQ multiplex PCR assay. TCRdb took this table from immuneACCESS and kept in-frame rearrangements with V and J called. Such tables lack part of the clones; where checked against another copy, unresolved V genes explain under half of the gap, and the rest is unexplained. A total of a few hundred thousand clones appear in this sample, roughly 89% of them only once. The top ten hold roughly 2.2% of the sample. The sequenced material came from peripheral blood. Receptors were obtained from an older woman with COVID-19, enrolled during active disease.

The chain carries TRBV19 and TRBJ2-7, with 9 positions matching TRBD1. CDR3 length equals 13 residues. J gave up 7 bases and V 11 bases, and 12 bases lay outside the gene matches. The germline CDR1 and CDR2 sequences are LNHDA and SQIVND (reference sequence). CDR3 nucleotide sequence: TGTGCCGCTGCCGGACAGGGGTACATGGAGCAGTACTTC. Protein product: CAAAGQGYMEQYF.

The chain recombines TRBV2 with TRBJ1-1; 7 bases align to TRBD1. The germline V gene encodes CDR1 SNHLY and CDR2 FYNNEI. Unmatched junction bases numbered 7, after V lost 3 bases and J lost 6 bases. The CDR3 has 14 residues. The CDR3 region is CASSDRTGAAEAFF. CDR3 bases: TGTGCCAGCAGTGACAGAACAGGGGCCGCTGAAGCTTTCTTT.

V and J are TRBV7-2 and TRBJ1-6; unclear D gene. The CDR3 runs 14 residues. The germline V and J ends were trimmed by 3 bases and 13 bases, with 16 bases remaining between them. Germline lookup yields CDR1 SGHTA and CDR2 FQGNSA. The CDR3, as DNA: TGTGCCAGCAGCTTGATCCCCTCCCCCGGGCCCCTCCACTTT. It yields the protein CASSLIPSPGPLHF. The full variable domain, completed using reference TRBV7-2 and TRBJ1-6, is GAGVSQSPSNKVTEKGKDVELRCDPISGHTALYWYRQSLGQGLEFLIYFQGNSAPDKSGLPSDRFSAERTGGSVSTLTIQRTQQEDSAVYLCASSLIPSPGPLHFGNGTRLTVT.

The chain links TRBV19 to TRBJ2-3, with TRBD2 identical over 9 bases. Germline assignment: CDR1 LNHDA and CDR2 SQIVND (reference sequence). The CDR3 is made up of 14 amino acids. J gave up 8 bases and V 6 bases, and 9 bases lay outside the gene matches. This CDR3 is CASRRSGGTGTQYF. CDR3 coding DNA: TGTGCCAGTAGACGAAGCGGGGGGACCGGTACGCAGTATTTT. Full variable domain (rest looked up from reference TRBV19 and TRBJ2-3): DGGITQSPKYLFRKEGQNVTLSCEQNLNHDAMYWYRQDPGQGLRLIYYSQIVNDFQKGDIAEGYSVSREKKESFPLTVTSAQKNPTAFYLCASRRSGGTGTQYFGPGTRLTVL.

V usage is TRBV9 and J usage is TRBJ1-2, with TRBD1 matching 10 bases. The V and J ends lost 0 bases and 7 bases, in that order; junction bases with no gene match: 3. The CDR3 is made up of 14 amino acids. Germline values: CDR1 SGDLS, CDR2 YYNGEE. For the CDR3, the DNA is TGTGCCAGCAGCGTAGAGGACAGGGGGTTTGGCTACACCTTC. The encoded protein is CASSVEDRGFGYTF.

This clone is a singleton in its sample. The J gene is TRBJ1-1, the V gene TRBV11-3; TRBD1 might be the D (6 bases). The V end lost 4 bases, the J end lost 3 bases, and 12 bases lay between the germline ends. This CDR3 contains 14 residues. CDR1 is SGHNT and CDR2 is YENEEA in the germline V gene. This CDR3 is CASSSRSGDTEAFF. Written as DNA, the CDR3 is TGTGCCAGCAGCTCAAGGTCAGGGGACACTGAAGCTTTCTTT.

The chain is built from TRBV27 and TRBJ2-1, with 7 bases that match TRBD1. V dropped 4 bases and J dropped 4; count of bases not matched to a gene: 7. CDR1 is MNHEY, CDR2 SMNVEV, per germline (reference sequence). The CDR3 runs to 15 residues. The CDR3 DNA is TGTGCCAGCAGTTCAGCCGGGACAGAGTACAATGAGCAGTTCTTC. Translating gives CASSSAGTEYNEQFF.